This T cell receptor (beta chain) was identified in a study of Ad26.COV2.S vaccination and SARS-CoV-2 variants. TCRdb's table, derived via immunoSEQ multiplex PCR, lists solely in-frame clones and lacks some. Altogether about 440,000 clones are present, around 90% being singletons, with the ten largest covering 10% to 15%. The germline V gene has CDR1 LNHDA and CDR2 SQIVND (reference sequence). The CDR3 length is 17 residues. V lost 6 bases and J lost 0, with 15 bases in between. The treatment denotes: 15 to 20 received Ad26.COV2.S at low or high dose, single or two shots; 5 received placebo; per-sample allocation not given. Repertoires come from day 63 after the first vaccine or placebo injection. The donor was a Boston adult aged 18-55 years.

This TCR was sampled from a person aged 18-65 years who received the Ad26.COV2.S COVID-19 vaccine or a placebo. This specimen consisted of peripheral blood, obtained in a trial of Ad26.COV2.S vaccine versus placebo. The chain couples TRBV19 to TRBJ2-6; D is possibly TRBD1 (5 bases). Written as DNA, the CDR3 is TGTGCCAGTAGACACGACAGCCTAGTCTCTGGGGCCAACGTCCTGACTTTC. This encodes CASRHDSLVSGANVLTF.